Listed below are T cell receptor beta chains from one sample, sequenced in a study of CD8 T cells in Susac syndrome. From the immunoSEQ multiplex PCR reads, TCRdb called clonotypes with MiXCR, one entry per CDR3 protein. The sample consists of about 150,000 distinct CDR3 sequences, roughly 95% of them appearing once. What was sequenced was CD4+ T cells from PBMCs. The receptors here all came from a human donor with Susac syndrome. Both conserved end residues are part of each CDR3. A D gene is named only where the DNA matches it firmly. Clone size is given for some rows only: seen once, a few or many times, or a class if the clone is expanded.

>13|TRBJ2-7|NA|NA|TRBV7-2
CASSLNRPYEQYF
TGTGCCAGCAGCTTAAACAGACCCTACGAGCAGTACTTC
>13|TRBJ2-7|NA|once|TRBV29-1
CSVLGGLRYEQYF
TGCAGCGTTCTAGGAGGGCTCCGCTACGAGCAGTACTTC
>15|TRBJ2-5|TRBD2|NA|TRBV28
CASSGGGSGQETQYF
TGTGCCAGCAGTGGGGGAGGGAGCGGGCAAGAGACCCAGTACTTC
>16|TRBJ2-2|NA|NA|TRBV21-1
CASRGAGTRNTGELFF
TGTGCCAGCAGGGGAGCCGGGACTAGGAACACCGGGGAGCTGTTTTTT
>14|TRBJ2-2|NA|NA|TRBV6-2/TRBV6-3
CATSERLLAGELFF
TGTGCCACTTCGGAGAGGCTTTTGGCCGGGGAGCTGTTTTTT
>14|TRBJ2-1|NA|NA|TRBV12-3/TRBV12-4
CASRRRDLNNEQFF
TGTGCCAGCAGACGGCGGGACCTAAACAATGAGCAGTTCTTC
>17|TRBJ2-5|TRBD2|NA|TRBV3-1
CASSQGLAGGKGETQYF
TGTGCCAGCAGCCAAGGTCTGGCGGGAGGGAAGGGAGAGACCCAGTACTTC
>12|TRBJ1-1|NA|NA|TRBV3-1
CASSLRDGGAFF
TGTGCCAGCAGCCTGCGGGACGGAGGAGCTTTCTTT
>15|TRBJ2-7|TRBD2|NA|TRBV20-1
CSARVVIAGSYEQYF
TGCAGTGCTAGAGTAGTTATAGCGGGCTCCTACGAGCAGTACTTC
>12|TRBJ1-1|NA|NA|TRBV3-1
CASSLADSQAFF
TGTGCCAGCAGCCTAGCTGACAGTCAAGCTTTCTTT
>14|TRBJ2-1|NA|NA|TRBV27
CASSTSEGSNEQFF
TGTGCCAGCAGTACCTCGGAGGGGTCCAATGAGCAGTTCTTC